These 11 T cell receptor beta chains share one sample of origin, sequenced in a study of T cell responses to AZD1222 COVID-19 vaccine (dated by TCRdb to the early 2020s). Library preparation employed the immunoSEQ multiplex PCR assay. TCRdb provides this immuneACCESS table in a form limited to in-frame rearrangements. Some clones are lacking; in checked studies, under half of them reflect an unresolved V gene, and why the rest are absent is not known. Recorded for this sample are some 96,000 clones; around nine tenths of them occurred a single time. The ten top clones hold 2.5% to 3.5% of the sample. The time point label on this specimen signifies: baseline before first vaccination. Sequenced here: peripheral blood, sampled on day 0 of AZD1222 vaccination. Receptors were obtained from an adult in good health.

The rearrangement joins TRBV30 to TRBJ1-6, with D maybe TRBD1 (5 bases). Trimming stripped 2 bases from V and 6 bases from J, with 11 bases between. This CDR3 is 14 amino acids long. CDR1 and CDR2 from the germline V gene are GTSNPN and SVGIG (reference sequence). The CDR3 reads CAWSPGISNSPLHF. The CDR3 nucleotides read TGTGCCTGGAGTCCAGGGATTAGTAATTCACCCCTCCACTTT.

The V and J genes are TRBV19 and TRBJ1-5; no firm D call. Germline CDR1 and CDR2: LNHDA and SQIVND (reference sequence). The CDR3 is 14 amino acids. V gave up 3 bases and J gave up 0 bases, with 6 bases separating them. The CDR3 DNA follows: TGTGCCAGTAGTATCCGAGATAGCAATCAGCCCCAGCATTTT. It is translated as CASSIRDSNQPQHF.

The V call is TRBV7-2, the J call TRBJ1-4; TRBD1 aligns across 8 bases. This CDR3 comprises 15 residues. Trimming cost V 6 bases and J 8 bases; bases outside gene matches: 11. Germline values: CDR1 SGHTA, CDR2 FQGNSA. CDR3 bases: TGTGCCAGCAGTGCCGAAGGACAGGGTAGAGAAAAACTGTTTTTT. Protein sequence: CASSAEGQGREKLFF. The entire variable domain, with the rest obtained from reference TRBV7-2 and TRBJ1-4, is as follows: GAGVSQSPSNKVTEKGKDVELRCDPISGHTALYWYRQSLGQGLEFLIYFQGNSAPDKSGLPSDRFSAERTGGSVSTLTIQRTQQEDSAVYLCASSAEGQGREKLFFGSGTQLSVL.

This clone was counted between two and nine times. The CDR3 region is CAWSLGNTEAFF. CDR3 in DNA: TGTGCCTGGAGTCTAGGGAACACTGAAGCTTTCTTT. The chain recombines TRBV30 with TRBJ1-1; no reliable D call. V lost 2 bases to trimming and J lost 1 base, with 5 bases between them. This CDR3 comprises 12 residues. Germline V CDR1 and CDR2: GTSNPN, SVGIG (reference sequence).

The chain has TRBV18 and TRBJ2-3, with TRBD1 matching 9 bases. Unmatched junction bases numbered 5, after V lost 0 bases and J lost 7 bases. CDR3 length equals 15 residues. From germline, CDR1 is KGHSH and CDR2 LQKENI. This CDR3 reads CASSPPGTGLNTQYF. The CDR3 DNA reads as TGTGCCAGCTCACCACCAGGGACAGGGCTAAATACGCAGTATTTT. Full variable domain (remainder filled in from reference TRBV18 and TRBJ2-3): NAGVMQNPRHLVRRRGQEARLRCSPMKGHSHVYWYRQLPEEGLKFMVYLQKENIIDESGMPKERFSAEFPKEGPSILRIQQVVRGDSAAYFCASSPPGTGLNTQYFGPGTRLTVL.

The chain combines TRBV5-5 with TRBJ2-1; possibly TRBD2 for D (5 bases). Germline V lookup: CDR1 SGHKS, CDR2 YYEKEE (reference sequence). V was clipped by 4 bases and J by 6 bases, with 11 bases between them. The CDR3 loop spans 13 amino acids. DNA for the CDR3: TGTGCCAGCAGCCCCTTTGGAGGCAATGAGCAGTTCTTC. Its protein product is CASSPFGGNEQFF.

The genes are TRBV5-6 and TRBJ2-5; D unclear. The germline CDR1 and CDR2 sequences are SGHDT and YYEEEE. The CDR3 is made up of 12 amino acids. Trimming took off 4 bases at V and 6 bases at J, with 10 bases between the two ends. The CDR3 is CASSDEVKTQYF. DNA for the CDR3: TGTGCCAGCAGCGATGAGGTGAAGACCCAGTACTTC.

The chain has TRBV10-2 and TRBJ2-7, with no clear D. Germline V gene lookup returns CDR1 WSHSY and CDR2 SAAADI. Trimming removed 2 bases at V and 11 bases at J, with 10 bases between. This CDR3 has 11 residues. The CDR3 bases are TGCGCCAGCAGTGAGATTGAGGTGGAGTACTTC. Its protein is CASSEIEVEYF.

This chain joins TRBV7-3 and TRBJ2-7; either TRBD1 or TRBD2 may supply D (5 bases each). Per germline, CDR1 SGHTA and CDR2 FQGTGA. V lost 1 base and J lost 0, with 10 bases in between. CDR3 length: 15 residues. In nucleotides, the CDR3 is TGTGCCAGCAGCTTAAACGAGGGGCCCTCCTACGAGCAGTACTTC. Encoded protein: CASSLNEGPSYEQYF.

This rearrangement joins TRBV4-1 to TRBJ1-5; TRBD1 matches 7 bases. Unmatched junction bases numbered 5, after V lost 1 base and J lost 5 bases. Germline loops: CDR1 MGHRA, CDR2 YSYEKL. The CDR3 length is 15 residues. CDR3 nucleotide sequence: TGCGCCAGCAGCCAAGTTGGAGGGGGCGATCAGCCCCAGCATTTT. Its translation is CASSQVGGGDQPQHF.

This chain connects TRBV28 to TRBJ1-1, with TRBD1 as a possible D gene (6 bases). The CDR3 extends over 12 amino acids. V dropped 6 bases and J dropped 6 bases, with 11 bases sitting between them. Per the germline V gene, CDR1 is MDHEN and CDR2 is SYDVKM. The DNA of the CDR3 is TGTGCCAGCAGCCCGGGACAAGCTGAAGCTTTCTTT. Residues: CASSPGQAEAFF.